This TCR beta chain was observed in a study of beta chain features in type 1 diabetes. Study conclusions and caveats: Across patients, naive, central memory and Treg TCRB repertoires exhibited apparently greater similarity than was observed across healthy donors. Shortening of TCRB CDR3s, moderate but significant, appeared in all four CD4+ subsets of Type 1 diabetes patients.

This clone was seen more than once but under ten times. Its antigen is not known. All of the isolated RNA was reverse transcribed, so expressed TCRB transcripts were sequenced. Around 4 million reads per sample were averaged for naive, central memory and regulatory samples. Sequenced by immunoSEQ multiplex PCR; TCRdb stores in-frame clones only, minus some. The data show about 660,000 clones, over 12% seen once. V shed 6 bases, J shed 3 bases, and the junction held 3 bases outside the gene matches. Germline V CDR1 and CDR2: SEHNR, FQNEAQ (reference sequence). This CDR3 has 16 amino acids. Via CD45RO/CCR7/CD25/CD127/CD95/CD27, cells of the CD4+ naive, central memory, regulatory and stem cell-like memory subsets were sorted.

The source is a man in his late teens or twenties with type 1 diabetes. This sequence joins TRBV7-9 and TRBJ2-3; 16 bases are shared with TRBD2. Sequencing was performed on naive CD4+ T cells from blood. CDR3 sequence: CASRGLAGGPTDTQYF. For the CDR3, the DNA is TGTGCCAGCAGGGGACTAGCGGGAGGGCCGACAGATACGCAGTATTTT.